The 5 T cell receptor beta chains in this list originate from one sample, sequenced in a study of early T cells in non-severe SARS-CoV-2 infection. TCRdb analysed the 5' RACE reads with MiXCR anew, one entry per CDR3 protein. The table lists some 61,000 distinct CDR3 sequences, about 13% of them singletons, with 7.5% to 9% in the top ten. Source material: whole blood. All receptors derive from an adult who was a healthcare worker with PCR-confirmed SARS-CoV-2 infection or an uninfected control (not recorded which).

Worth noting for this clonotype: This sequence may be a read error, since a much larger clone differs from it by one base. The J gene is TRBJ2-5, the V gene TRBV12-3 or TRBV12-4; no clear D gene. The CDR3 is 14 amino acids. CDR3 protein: CANSLVSGSETQYF. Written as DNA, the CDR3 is TGTGCCAACAGTTTAGTATCAGGTTCGGAGACCCAGTACTTC.

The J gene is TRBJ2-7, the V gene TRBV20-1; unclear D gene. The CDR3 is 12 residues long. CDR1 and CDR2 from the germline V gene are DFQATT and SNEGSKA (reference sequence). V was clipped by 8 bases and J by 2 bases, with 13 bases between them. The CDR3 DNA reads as TGCAGTCCAGTGGGCGGCCCCTACGAGCAGTACTTC. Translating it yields CSPVGGPYEQYF.

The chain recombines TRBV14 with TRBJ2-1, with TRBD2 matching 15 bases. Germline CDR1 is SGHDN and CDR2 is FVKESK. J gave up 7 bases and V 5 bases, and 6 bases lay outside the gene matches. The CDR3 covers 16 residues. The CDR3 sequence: CASSIWTSGRANEQFF. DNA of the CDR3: TGTGCCAGCAGCATATGGACTAGCGGGAGGGCGAATGAGCAGTTCTTC. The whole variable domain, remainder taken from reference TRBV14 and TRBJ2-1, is EAGVTQFPSHSVIEKGQTVTLRCDPISGHDNLYWYRRVMGKEIKFLLHFVKESKQDESGMPNNRFLAERTGGTYSTLKVQPAELEDSGVYFCASSIWTSGRANEQFFGPGTRLTVL.

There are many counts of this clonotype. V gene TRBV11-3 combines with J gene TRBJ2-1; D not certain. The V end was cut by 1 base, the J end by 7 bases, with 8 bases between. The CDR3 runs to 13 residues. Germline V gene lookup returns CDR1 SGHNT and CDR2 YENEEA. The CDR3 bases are TGTGCCAGCAGCTTAGGGCCCCTGAATGAGCAGTTCTTC. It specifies CASSLGPLNEQFF.

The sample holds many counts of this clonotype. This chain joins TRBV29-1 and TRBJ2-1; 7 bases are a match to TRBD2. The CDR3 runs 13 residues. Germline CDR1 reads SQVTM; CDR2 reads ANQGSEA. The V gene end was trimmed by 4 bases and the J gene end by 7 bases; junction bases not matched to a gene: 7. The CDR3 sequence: CSVGGRARNEQFF. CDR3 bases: TGCAGCGTTGGGGGGAGGGCTAGGAATGAGCAGTTCTTC.